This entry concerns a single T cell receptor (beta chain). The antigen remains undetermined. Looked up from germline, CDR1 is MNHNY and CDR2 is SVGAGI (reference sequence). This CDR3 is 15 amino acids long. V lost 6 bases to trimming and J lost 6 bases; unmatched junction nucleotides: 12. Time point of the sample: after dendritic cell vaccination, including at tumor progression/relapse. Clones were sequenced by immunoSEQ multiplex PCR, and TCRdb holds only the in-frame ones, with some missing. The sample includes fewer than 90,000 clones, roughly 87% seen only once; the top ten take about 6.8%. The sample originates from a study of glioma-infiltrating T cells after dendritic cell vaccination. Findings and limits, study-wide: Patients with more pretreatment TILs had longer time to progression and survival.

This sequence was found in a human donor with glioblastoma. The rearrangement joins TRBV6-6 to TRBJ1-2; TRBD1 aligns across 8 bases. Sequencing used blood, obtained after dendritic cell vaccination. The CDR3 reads CASSHTVTGVDGYTF. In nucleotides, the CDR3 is TGTGCCAGCAGCCATACCGTGACAGGGGTTGATGGCTACACCTTC.